Below, 23 T cell receptor beta chains from the same sample are listed, as sequenced in a study of blood T cells in healthy people across ages. A sample-barcoded 5' primer and a J-beta primer mix were used in a second PCR of roughly 6 to 11 cycles. TCRdb reprocessed the 5' RACE reads via MiXCR and lists one record per CDR3 protein. The table has 1.5 million to 2 million distinct CDR3 sequences, about 49% seen once; the top ten hold over 2%. Sequencing was carried out using blood. Source of these receptors: a woman aged 40 to 50 in good health.

V is TRBV6-5 and J is TRBJ2-7; D might be TRBD1 or TRBD2, each matching 5 bases. The CDR3 runs to 14 residues. Germline V CDR1 and CDR2: MNHEY, SVGAGI. The V end lost 6 bases, the J end lost 3 bases, and 15 bases lay between the germline ends. As DNA, the CDR3 is TGTGCCAGCAGCCGGGACGCAACCCTCTACGAGCAGTACTTC. Protein sequence: CASSRDATLYEQYF.

As to this clonotype: A junction end diverges from the germline sequence, so it may reflect a read error. The rearrangement uses TRBV29-1 and TRBJ1-2; maybe TRBD1 (5 bases). In germline, CDR1 is SQVTM, CDR2 ANQGSEA. The CDR3 has 12 amino acids. The CDR3, as DNA: TGCGGCGTTGAATGGACAAGCTATGGCTACACCTTC. The encoded protein is CGVEWTSYGYTF.

The J gene is TRBJ1-5, the V gene TRBV7-2; D possibly corresponds to TRBD1 (6 bases). The CDR3 is 16 amino acids. Germline loops: CDR1 SGHTA, CDR2 FQGNSA. Trimming stripped 3 bases from V and 2 bases from J, with 14 bases between. The CDR3 DNA follows: TGTGCCAGCAGCTTGGGGGGCTCGAAGGGCAATCAGCCCCAGCATTTT. It encodes CASSLGGSKGNQPQHF.

This chain uses TRBV5-1 with TRBJ2-4; 8 bases agree with TRBD1. The germline V gene has CDR1 SGHRS and CDR2 YFSETQ. This CDR3 is built from 15 residues. The trim removed 3 bases at V and 13 bases at J, leaving 15 bases unmatched. The CDR3 loop is CASSWAGQGFGEQYF. CDR3 nucleotides: TGCGCCAGCAGCTGGGCTGGACAGGGCTTTGGGGAGCAGTACTTC.

This clonotype has a handful of counts. The chain combines TRBV4-1 with TRBJ2-7; no reliable D call. Trimming removed 2 bases at V and 2 bases at J, with 7 bases between. The V gene's germline CDR1 is MGHRA and CDR2 YSYEKL. CDR3 length: 13 residues. DNA of the CDR3: TGCGCCAGCAGCCAATTGCTAACCTACGAGCAGTACTTC. Its protein is CASSQLLTYEQYF.

The rearrangement joins TRBV7-9 to TRBJ2-1; D gene unclear. This CDR3 has 10 residues. The V end was cut by 10 bases, the J end by 8 bases, with 9 bases between. Germline V gene data show CDR1 as SEHNR and CDR2 as FQNEAQ (reference sequence). For the CDR3, the DNA is TGTGCCACTAACGGCGATGAGCAGTTCTTC. Translated, it gives CATNGDEQFF.

The genes are TRBV4-2 and TRBJ1-2; D is possibly TRBD1 (6 bases). The V and J ends lost 0 bases and 8 bases respectively, with 10 bases between them. Germline V gene data show CDR1 as LGHNA and CDR2 as YNFKEQ. CDR3 size: 13 residues. The CDR3, as DNA: TGTGCCAGCAGCCAAGATGGGGGGCTGGGCTACACCTTC. Protein: CASSQDGGLGYTF.

The genes are TRBV20-1 and TRBJ2-7, with TRBD2 matching over 10 bases. Losses at the gene ends were 0 bases for V and 2 bases for J; bases not matched to a gene: 4. The CDR3 covers 15 residues. Germline loops: CDR1 DFQATT, CDR2 SNEGSKA (reference sequence). The CDR3 nucleotides read TGCAGTGCTAGAGATGTGACTAGCGGGCCCTACGAGCAGTACTTC. This gives the protein CSARDVTSGPYEQYF.

This clonotype was found a few times. V gene TRBV29-1 combines with J gene TRBJ2-5; 11 bases are shared with TRBD1. Germline CDR1 and CDR2: SQVTM and ANQGSEA. V lost 6 bases, J lost 4 bases, and 4 bases stayed unmatched. The CDR3 has 13 amino acids. The CDR3 loop is CSVRTGGTETQYF. The CDR3 DNA follows: TGCAGCGTGCGGACAGGGGGCACAGAGACCCAGTACTTC.

The V call is TRBV28, the J call TRBJ2-4, with 7 bases aligning to TRBD2. The assigned J gene may be wrong: the sequence end matches TRBJ2-7 better. Germline assignment: CDR1 MDHEN and CDR2 SYDVKM. The CDR3 loop spans 14 amino acids. CDR3 nucleotides: TGTGCCAGCAGCACCACGACTAGCAGGCGCGAGCAGTACTTC. It specifies CASSTTTSRREQYF.

The rearrangement uses TRBV6-6 and TRBJ1-2; D perhaps matches TRBD1 (5 bases). The germline V gene has CDR1 MNHNY and CDR2 SVGAGI (reference sequence). The CDR3 extends over 16 amino acids. Trimming left V 2 bases short and J 2 bases short, with 15 bases between. The CDR3 sequence: CASSYRSLKGNYGYTF. DNA for the CDR3: TGTGCCAGCAGTTACAGGTCCCTAAAGGGGAACTATGGCTACACCTTC.

A few counts support this clonotype. The chain recombines TRBV6-6 with TRBJ1-2, with TRBD1 identical over 8 bases. Trimming removed 5 bases from V and 8 bases from J; junction bases left unmatched: 13. Germline V gene sequence: CDR1 MNHNY, CDR2 SVGAGI (reference sequence). The CDR3 runs to 15 residues. The CDR3 nucleotides are TGTGCCAGCAGTGACCAAGGACAGGGCAAACACGGCTACACCTTC. Translation gives CASSDQGQGKHGYTF.

The rearrangement links TRBV7-2 to TRBJ2-7, with 10 positions matching TRBD2. Looked up from germline, CDR1 is SGHTA and CDR2 is FQGNSA. This CDR3 comprises 15 residues. V lost 5 bases, J lost 3 bases, and 7 bases stayed unmatched. The CDR3 is CASSGSLAGVYEQYF. CDR3 nucleotide sequence: TGTGCCAGCAGCGGCTCTCTAGCGGGGGTCTACGAGCAGTACTTC. Using reference TRBV7-2 and TRBJ2-7 for the parts outside the CDR3, the full variable domain is GAGVSQSPSNKVTEKGKDVELRCDPISGHTALYWYRQSLGQGLEFLIYFQGNSAPDKSGLPSDRFSAERTGGSVSTLTIQRTQQEDSAVYLCASSGSLAGVYEQYFGPGTRLTVT.

This chain uses TRBV4-1 with TRBJ2-6; D is perhaps TRBD1 or TRBD2 (5 bases each). Germline V CDR1 and CDR2: MGHRA, YSYEKL. V shed 3 bases and J shed 0 bases, with 12 bases lying between them. The CDR3 totals 17 residues. In nucleotides, the CDR3 is TGCGCCAGCAGCCACCGGGACGCCCGCTCTGGGGCCAACGTCCTGACTTTC. It is translated as CASSHRDARSGANVLTF.

This clonotype was detected only a few times. The V call is TRBV6-5, the J call TRBJ2-5; D not resolved. V was trimmed by 7 bases and J by 0 bases, leaving 15 bases between them. This CDR3 has 15 residues. Germline CDR1 MNHEY, CDR2 SVGAGI. CDR3 DNA: TGTGCCAGCATGCCAGCCCTCTGGTACCAAGAGACCCAGTACTTC. Its translation: CASMPALWYQETQYF.

The chain has TRBV5-1 and TRBJ2-3, with D uncertain. The V and J ends lost 0 bases and 1 base respectively, with 9 bases between them. The CDR3 has 15 amino acids. CDR1 is SGHRS, CDR2 YFSETQ, per germline. CDR3 loop: CASSLDSQGTDTQYF. DNA of the CDR3: TGCGCCAGCAGCTTGGATTCGCAGGGCACAGATACGCAGTATTTT.

The V and J genes are TRBV7-9 and TRBJ1-6; TRBD1 agrees at 10 bases. Germline trimming cut 5 bases from V and 7 bases from J; bases unmatched to any gene: 8. Germline loops: CDR1 SEHNR, CDR2 FQNEAQ (reference sequence). There are 16 residues in the CDR3. The CDR3: CASSPIGQGDNSPLHF. CDR3 DNA sequence: TGTGCCAGCAGCCCAATCGGACAGGGGGACAATTCACCCCTCCACTTT.

The rearrangement joins TRBV6-6 to TRBJ2-7; the D gene is possibly TRBD2 (5 bases). V was clipped by 5 bases and J by 7 bases, with 18 bases between them. This CDR3 has 14 amino acids. Germline V gives CDR1 MNHNY, CDR2 SVGAGI (reference sequence). The CDR3 DNA reads TGTGCCAGCAGTGTAGACACTAGTTACAATGAGCAGTACTTC. Its translation is CASSVDTSYNEQYF.

This clonotype was detected a few times. V gene TRBV7-2 combines with J gene TRBJ2-7; D is undetermined. The CDR3 covers 15 residues. Germline CDR1 reads SGHTA; CDR2 reads FQGNSA. Trimming stripped 0 bases from V and 1 base from J, with 10 bases between. CDR3: CASSLAGRLSYEQYF. The CDR3 DNA sequence: TGTGCCAGCAGCTTAGCGGGTCGGCTATCCTACGAGCAGTACTTC. The full variable domain, rest sourced from reference TRBV7-2 and TRBJ2-7, is GAGVSQSPSNKVTEKGKDVELRCDPISGHTALYWYRQSLGQGLEFLIYFQGNSAPDKSGLPSDRFSAERTGGSVSTLTIQRTQQEDSAVYLCASSLAGRLSYEQYFGPGTRLTVT.

This chain links TRBV28 with TRBJ2-7, with D possibly being TRBD1 (5 bases). The V end lost 5 bases, the J end lost 5 bases, and 13 bases lay between the germline ends. Germline CDR1 and CDR2: MDHEN and SYDVKM. The CDR3 contains 13 residues. CDR3 nucleotides: TGTGCCAGCAGTATCCTCTCAGGGCACGAGCAGTACTTC. Translating it yields CASSILSGHEQYF.

Only one count was recorded for this clonotype. The gene calls are TRBV15 and TRBJ2-3, with no clear D. The CDR3 contains 13 residues. Germline loops: CDR1 LNHNV, CDR2 YYDKDF (reference sequence). Trimming cost V 0 bases and J 6 bases, with 7 bases left between them. CDR3: CATSRDLPDTQYF. Written as DNA, the CDR3 is TGTGCCACCAGCAGAGATCTCCCGGATACGCAGTATTTT. Combining the CDR3 with reference TRBV15 and TRBJ2-3 gives the whole variable domain DAMVIQNPRYQVTQFGKPVTLSCSQTLNHNVMYWYQQKSSQAPKLLFHYYDKDFNNEADTPDNFQSRRPNTSFCFLDIRSPGLGDTAMYLCATSRDLPDTQYFGPGTRLTVL.

In its sample, this clonotype was seen a few times. The rearrangement uses TRBV20-1 and TRBJ2-7, with D possibly TRBD1 on 6 matching bases. Trimming took off 0 bases at V and 4 bases at J, with 10 bases between the two ends. The CDR3 length is 13 residues. Germline CDR1 reads DFQATT; CDR2 reads SNEGSKA (reference sequence). The CDR3 loop reads CSARDWGRYEQYF. The CDR3, as DNA: TGCAGTGCTAGAGATTGGGGGCGGTACGAGCAGTACTTC.

About this clonotype: A read error may produce the germline difference seen at one junction end. V gene TRBV7-2 combines with J gene TRBJ2-5; tentatively, D is TRBD2 (5 bases). The CDR3 is made up of 14 amino acids. Germline assignment: CDR1 SGHTA and CDR2 FQGNSA. The CDR3 sequence is CASSFLGEKETRYF. In DNA form, the CDR3 reads TGTGCCAGCAGCTTCCTCGGGGAGAAAGAGACCCGGTACTTC.